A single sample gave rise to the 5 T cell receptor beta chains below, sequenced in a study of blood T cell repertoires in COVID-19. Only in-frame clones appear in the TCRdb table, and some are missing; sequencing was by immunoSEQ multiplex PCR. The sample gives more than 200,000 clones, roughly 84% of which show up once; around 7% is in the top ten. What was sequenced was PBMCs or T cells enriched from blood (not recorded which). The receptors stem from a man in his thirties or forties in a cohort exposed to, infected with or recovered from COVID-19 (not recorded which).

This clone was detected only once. The CDR3 bases are TGTGCCAGCAGCCTGGGACAGTATCAGCAGACCCAGTACTTC. Protein product: CASSLGQYQQTQYF. The rearrangement joins TRBV7-9 to TRBJ2-5; TRBD1 matches 7 bases. V gave up 5 bases and J gave up 6 bases; unmatched junction bases: 9. The V gene's germline CDR1 is SEHNR and CDR2 FQNEAQ (reference sequence). This CDR3 comprises 14 residues.

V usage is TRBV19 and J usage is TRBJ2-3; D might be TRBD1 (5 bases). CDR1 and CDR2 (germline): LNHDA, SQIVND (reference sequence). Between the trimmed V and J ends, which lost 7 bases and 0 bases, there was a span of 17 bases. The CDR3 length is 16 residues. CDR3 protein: CASTSPLAGSTDTQYF. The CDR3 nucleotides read TGTGCCAGTACCTCACCCCTCGCAGGGAGCACAGATACGCAGTATTTT.

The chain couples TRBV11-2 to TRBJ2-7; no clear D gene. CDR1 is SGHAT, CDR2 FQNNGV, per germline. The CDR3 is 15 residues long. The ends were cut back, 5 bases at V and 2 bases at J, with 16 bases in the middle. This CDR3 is CASSASRVAAYEQYF. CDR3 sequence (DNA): TGTGCCAGCAGCGCGTCTCGAGTAGCCGCCTACGAGCAGTACTTC.

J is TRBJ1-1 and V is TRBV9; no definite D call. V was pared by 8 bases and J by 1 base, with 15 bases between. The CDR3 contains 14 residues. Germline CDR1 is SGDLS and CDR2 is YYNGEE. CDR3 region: CASSREGGNTEAFF. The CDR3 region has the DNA TGTGCCAGTTCGCGAGAGGGCGGGAACACTGAAGCTTTCTTT.

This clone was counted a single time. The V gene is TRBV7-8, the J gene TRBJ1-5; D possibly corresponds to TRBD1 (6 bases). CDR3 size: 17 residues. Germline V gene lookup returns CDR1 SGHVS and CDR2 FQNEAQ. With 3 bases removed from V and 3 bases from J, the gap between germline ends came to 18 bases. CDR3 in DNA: TGTGCCAGCAGCTTTCTGGCCGCGACAGGCCTCAATCAGCCCCAGCATTTT. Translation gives CASSFLAATGLNQPQHF.